Only one count was recorded for the clone carrying this T cell receptor beta chain. Its specificity is not known. PCR was performed using 60 Vbeta and 13 Jbeta primers. The repertoire was sequenced with immunoSEQ multiplex PCR; TCRdb's copy has only in-frame clones and lacks some. The table lists under 200,000 clones, 77% of them singletons. The germline gives CDR1 SGHTA, CDR2 FQGNSA. This CDR3 is built from 15 residues. The V end was cut by 6 bases, the J end by 9 bases, with 18 bases between. This sample is drawn from a study of cytomegalovirus exposure and HLA in healthy donors. General observations from the study: Most TCR beta V segments were productive about 87% or about 30% of the time in an earlier analysis. The sole available immune exposure information was CMV serostatus. With DRB1 most and HLA-C fewest, TCR association rates differed between HLA loci in a later analysis. TRBV6-2, TRBV6-3 and some other V segments were unresolvable in 87-base-pair reads.

The sample comprised PBMCs. The chain joins TRBV7-2 to TRBJ1-6; TRBD1 might be the D (6 bases). The clonotype originates from a young man in good health and CMV-seropositive. The DNA of the CDR3 is TGTGCCAGCAGTAGGGACGGGACCAGGGGTTCACCCCTCCACTTT. Protein sequence: CASSRDGTRGSPLHF.